This paragraph covers one T cell receptor (beta chain) sequence. This entry belongs to a study of radiotherapy plus CTLA-4 blockade in lung cancer. Looking at the study overall: Overall, approximately 18% of patients showed an objective response, while over 30% attained disease control.

V lost 5 bases to trimming and J lost 1 base, with 3 bases between them. Looked up from germline, CDR1 is MDHEN and CDR2 is SYDVKM. The CDR3 length is 12 residues. The method was immunoSEQ multiplex PCR; TCRdb's version includes in-frame clones alone and lacks a portion of them. The sample carries some 120,000 clones, roughly four fifths recorded once. Participants had chemo-refractory metastatic non-small-cell lung cancer and were treated with focal radiation plus ipilimumab CTLA-4 blockade. This chain uses TRBV28 with TRBJ1-5; D remains ambiguous. This sample comprised peripheral blood, obtained from a patient treated with radiotherapy plus ipilimumab. The source is a human donor with non-small cell lung cancer that progressed on radiotherapy plus ipilimumab. Some clones in this sample may be carry-over from other donors' samples. In nucleotides, the CDR3 is TGTGCCAGCAGTGTAAGCAATCAGCCCCAGCATTTT. The encoded protein is CASSVSNQPQHF.